This is a list of T cell receptor beta chains from one sample in a study of response to subunit inactivated influenza vaccine. TCRdb re-called the RT-PCR reads with MiXCR, one entry per CDR3 protein. The profile covers around 710,000 distinct CDR3 sequences, with approximately 15% appearing a single time and 6% to 8% taken by the ten largest. Material: PBMCs from blood, obtained 14 days before vaccination. These receptors all come from a man between 45 and 60 years old who received an inactivated influenza vaccine. Both conserved end residues are part of each CDR3. A D gene is named only where the DNA matches it firmly. Rows may omit the clone size; those that give it use once, few, many or a size class.

V: TRBV6-2/TRBV6-3
D: .
size: few
J: TRBJ2-5
CDR3: CASSYGGGAAQYF
DNA: TGTGCCAGCAGTTACGGTGGAGGAGCGGCCCAGTACTTC

V: TRBV20-1
D: .
size: .
J: TRBJ2-4
CDR3: CSARVGGPKNIQYF
DNA: TGCAGTGCTAGAGTAGGAGGACCCAAAAACATTCAGTACTTC

V: TRBV7-9
D: .
size: few
J: TRBJ2-3
CDR3: CATLPDRGYTDTQYF
DNA: TGTGCCACCCTCCCCGATCGTGGGTACACAGATACGCAGTATTTT

V: TRBV7-2
D: TRBD1
size: many
J: TRBJ2-4
CDR3: CASSLALTGAYKNIQYF
DNA: TGTGCCAGCAGCTTAGCACTGACAGGGGCTTACAAAAACATTCAGTACTTC

V: TRBV4-2
D: .
size: many
J: TRBJ1-6
CDR3: CASSQEQGGGSPLHF
DNA: TGTGCCAGCAGCCAGGAACAGGGCGGGGGTTCACCCCTCCACTTT

V: TRBV28
D: .
size: .
J: TRBJ2-1
CDR3: CASSSSDRPSANNEQFF
DNA: .

V: TRBV5-6
D: .
size: once
J: TRBJ2-7
CDR3: CASSLGSGPLRVVDEQYF
DNA: TGTGCCAGCAGCTTGGGGTCAGGTCCCCTCCGCGTGGTCGACGAGCAGTACTTC

V: TRBV27
D: .
size: few
J: TRBJ1-6
CDR3: CASRSARTVKGSPLHF
DNA: TGTGCCAGCAGGAGTGCCAGGACGGTGAAAGGTTCACCCCTCCACTTT

V: TRBV19
D: .
size: .
J: TRBJ2-5
CDR3: CASSISRRRQETQYF
DNA: TGTGCCAGTAGTATTTCTCGGCGGAGGCAAGAGACCCAGTACTTC

V: TRBV7-2
D: TRBD1
size: many
J: TRBJ1-1
CDR3: CASSTRTGNTEAFF
DNA: TGTGCCAGCAGCACGCGGACAGGGAACACTGAAGCTTTCTTT

V: TRBV20-1
D: .
size: .
J: TRBJ2-1
CDR3: CSALNYNEQFF
DNA: TGCAGTGCCCTCAATTACAATGAGCAGTTCTTC

V: TRBV20-1
D: .
size: .
J: TRBJ2-1
CDR3: CSARGTARGSSNEQFF
DNA: TGCAGTGCTAGAGGTACCGCGAGGGGAAGTAGCAATGAGCAGTTCTTC

V: TRBV13
D: TRBD1
size: .
J: TRBJ2-1
CDR3: CASSLVPGQGFNEQFF
DNA: TGTGCCAGCAGCTTAGTTCCGGGACAGGGGTTCAATGAGCAGTTCTTC

V: TRBV28
D: TRBD1
size: few
J: TRBJ1-6
CDR3: CASSLGGGSWNSPLHF
DNA: TGTGCCAGCAGTTTAGGAGGGGGCAGTTGGAATTCACCCCTCCACTTT

V: TRBV29-1
D: .
size: .
J: TRBJ1-2
CDR3: CSVVGGENDYGYTF
DNA: TGCAGCGTTGTGGGAGGGGAAAACGACTATGGCTACACCTTC

V: TRBV10-3
D: TRBD1
size: few
J: TRBJ2-1
CDR3: CAISDRTGWDEQFF
DNA: TGTGCCATCAGTGACCGGACAGGGTGGGATGAGCAGTTCTTC

V: TRBV3-1
D: .
size: .
J: TRBJ2-7
CDR3: CASSETLYEQYF
DNA: TGTGCCAGCAGTGAGACCTTATACGAGCAGTACTTC

V: TRBV2
D: .
size: many
J: TRBJ1-5
CDR3: CASNQAGNQPQHF
DNA: TGTGCCAGCAACCAGGCGGGCAATCAGCCCCAGCATTTT

V: TRBV4-1
D: .
size: few
J: TRBJ1-4
CDR3: CASSQVTGSNEKLFF
DNA: TGCGCCAGCAGCCAGGTTACAGGGTCTAATGAAAAACTGTTTTTT

V: TRBV4-3
D: .
size: .
J: TRBJ1-3
CDR3: CASSQEGNTIYF
DNA: TGCGCCAGCAGCCAGGAAGGAAACACCATATATTTT

V: TRBV5-1
D: .
size: .
J: TRBJ2-5
CDR3: CASSFPHGETQYF
DNA: TGCGCCAGCAGCTTCCCCCACGGAGAGACCCAGTACTTC

V: TRBV5-1
D: .
size: .
J: TRBJ1-2
CDR3: CASSPGREANYGYTF
DNA: TGCGCCAGCAGCCCGGGACGGGAAGCTAACTATGGCTACACCTTC

V: TRBV11-2
D: .
size: .
J: TRBJ1-2
CDR3: CASSFAGKHGYTF
DNA: TGTGCCAGCAGCTTCGCAGGGAAACATGGCTACACCTTC

V: TRBV5-1
D: TRBD2
size: few
J: TRBJ2-1
CDR3: CASSALAGGSFYNEQFF
DNA: TGCGCCAGCAGCGCCCTAGCGGGGGGCTCCTTTTACAATGAGCAGTTCTTC

V: TRBV2
D: TRBD1
size: few
J: TRBJ1-5
CDR3: CASSGRDSYQPQHF
DNA: TGTGCCAGCAGTGGTAGGGACAGTTATCAGCCCCAGCATTTT

V: TRBV28
D: TRBD1
size: .
J: TRBJ2-5
CDR3: CASSHLPWDRVKETQYF
DNA: TGTGCCAGCAGTCACCTCCCATGGGACAGGGTTAAGGAGACCCAGTACTTC

V: TRBV11-2
D: TRBD2
size: .
J: TRBJ2-5
CDR3: CASSLGLAGVRQETQYF
DNA: TGTGCCAGCAGCTTAGGGTTAGCGGGAGTCCGCCAAGAGACCCAGTACTTC

V: TRBV5-1
D: .
size: many
J: TRBJ2-5
CDR3: CASSLGRGTQETQYF
DNA: TGCGCCAGCAGCTTGGGACGGGGAACCCAAGAGACCCAGTACTTC

V: TRBV7-8
D: TRBD1
size: .
J: TRBJ2-1
CDR3: CASSTRPGQGYNEQFF
DNA: TGTGCCAGCAGCACTCGTCCGGGACAGGGCTACAATGAGCAGTTCTTC

V: TRBV4-3
D: TRBD1
size: .
J: TRBJ2-5
CDR3: CASSHYDRDRETQYF
DNA: TGCGCCAGCAGCCATTACGACAGGGATCGAGAGACCCAGTACTTC

V: TRBV13
D: .
size: .
J: TRBJ2-2
CDR3: CASSLQGGELFF
DNA: TGTGCCAGCAGCCTACAGGGCGGGGAGCTGTTTTTT

V: TRBV28
D: TRBD1
size: .
J: TRBJ2-2
CDR3: CASSSPGTDHTGELFF
DNA: TGTGCCAGCAGTTCCCCCGGGACAGACCACACCGGGGAGCTGTTTTTT

V: TRBV20-1
D: TRBD1
size: few
J: TRBJ1-2
CDR3: CSASAKGTGGLDGYTF
DNA: TGCAGTGCTAGTGCCAAGGGGACAGGGGGACTTGATGGCTACACCTTC

V: TRBV28
D: TRBD2
size: few
J: TRBJ2-7
CDR3: CASRGGLAGSGEQYF
DNA: TGTGCCAGCAGGGGAGGGCTAGCGGGATCGGGGGAGCAGTACTTC

V: TRBV11-2
D: TRBD1
size: .
J: TRBJ2-7
CDR3: CASSLDWDRVYEQYF
DNA: TGTGCCAGCAGCTTAGATTGGGACAGAGTATACGAGCAGTACTTC

V: TRBV12-3/TRBV12-4
D: TRBD1
size: .
J: TRBJ1-2
CDR3: CASSQRGRTYGYTF
DNA: TGTGCCAGCAGTCAAAGGGGGCGTACCTATGGCTACACCTTC

V: TRBV7-8
D: .
size: few
J: TRBJ2-7
CDR3: CASSLDSVNEQYF
DNA: TGTGCCAGCAGCTTAGACTCGGTGAACGAGCAGTACTTC

V: TRBV11-3
D: .
size: .
J: TRBJ2-2
CDR3: CASSPLGGFPGELFF
DNA: TGTGCCAGCAGCCCTTTGGGGGGTTTCCCCGGGGAGCTGTTTTTT

V: TRBV6-5
D: .
size: few
J: TRBJ1-6
CDR3: CASSYGRFNSPLHF
DNA: TGTGCCAGCAGTTACGGACGGTTTAATTCACCCCTCCACTTT